The 13 T cell receptor beta chains below all came from one sample that was sequenced in a study of blood T cells in healthy people across ages. For the second PCR, which ran for roughly 7 to 11 cycles, a sample-barcoded 5' primer and a J-beta primer mix were used. TCRdb processed the 5' RACE reads anew with MiXCR; each CDR3 protein has one entry. The profile covers 1.4 million to 1.5 million distinct CDR3 sequences, with 42% appearing a single time and 6.5% to 10% taken by the ten largest. The specimen was blood. Receptors were obtained from a woman younger than 35 in good health.

V gene TRBV2 combines with J gene TRBJ2-2; the D gene is possibly TRBD2 (6 bases). The CDR3 contains 14 residues. Trimming took 7 bases from V and 2 from J, leaving 11 bases between them. The germline gives CDR1 SNHLY, CDR2 FYNNEI. The CDR3 here is CASMRRDNTGELFF. DNA for the CDR3: TGTGCCAGCATGAGGAGGGATAACACCGGGGAGCTGTTTTTT.

In this sample, this clonotype turned up once. V gene TRBV12-3 or TRBV12-4 combines with J gene TRBJ1-5; D unresolved. There are 13 residues in the CDR3. The germline V and J ends were trimmed by 6 bases and 10 bases, with 16 bases remaining between them. The CDR3 loop reads CASRKCVPEPQHF. CDR3 DNA sequence: TGTGCCAGCAGGAAGTGTGTTCCGGAACCCCAGCATTTT.

The genes are TRBV20-1 and TRBJ2-5; D might be TRBD1 or TRBD2, each matching 5 bases. The germline V gene has CDR1 DFQATT and CDR2 SNEGSKA (reference sequence). There are 14 residues in the CDR3. V was cut by 0 bases and J by 2 bases, with 10 bases left in between. The CDR3 DNA sequence: TGCAGTGCTAGAGAGGGGACGTTGCAAGAGACCCAGTACTTC. This codes for CSAREGTLQETQYF.

In this sample, this clonotype turned up a few times. J is TRBJ2-3 and V is TRBV6-4; D uncertain. Trimming removed 4 bases at V and 1 base at J, with 12 bases between. There are 15 residues in the CDR3. CDR1 is MRHNA and CDR2 is SNTAGT in the germline V gene. CDR3 loop: CASSAPELGTDTQYF. CDR3 DNA: TGTGCCAGCAGTGCCCCGGAATTGGGCACAGATACGCAGTATTTT.

The chain carries TRBV28 and TRBJ2-1; 9 nucleotides align to TRBD1. Looked up from germline, CDR1 is MDHEN and CDR2 is SYDVKM. The trim removed 8 bases at V and 8 bases at J, leaving 7 bases unmatched. CDR3 length: 13 amino acids. The chain's CDR3 is CASAGTGIDEQFF. In DNA, the CDR3 is TGTGCCAGCGCCGGGACAGGGATAGATGAGCAGTTCTTC.

The gene calls are TRBV29-1 and TRBJ2-7; D perhaps matches TRBD2 (5 bases). The CDR3 contains 13 residues. The V gene lost 0 bases and the J gene lost 6 bases, with 12 bases spanning the gap. CDR1 and CDR2 from the germline V gene are SQVTM and ANQGSEA. As DNA, the CDR3 is TGCAGCGTTGAAGACCCTAGCTTGGGCGAGCAGTACTTC. Translation: CSVEDPSLGEQYF.

The chain employs TRBV11-3 and TRBJ2-1, with TRBD1 identical over 8 bases. Germline CDR1 reads SGHNT; CDR2 reads YENEEA. Losses at the gene ends were 5 bases for V and 4 bases for J; bases not matched to a gene: 7. This CDR3 spans 15 amino acids. The CDR3 DNA reads as TGTGCCAGCAGCCCTGGACAGGGACAATACAATGAGCAGTTCTTC. Protein sequence: CASSPGQGQYNEQFF.

The chain combines TRBV20-1 with TRBJ1-1; possibly TRBD1 for D (6 bases). Per the germline V gene, CDR1 is DFQATT and CDR2 is SNEGSKA (reference sequence). Trimming pared 3 bases from V and 8 bases from J, leaving 16 bases between. CDR3 length: 13 residues. The CDR3 DNA is TGCAGTGCTAGTCGACAGGATTCAGGAGAAGCTTTCTTT. It translates to CSASRQDSGEAFF.

This clonotype was counted a single time. The chain uses TRBV7-2 and TRBJ2-5, with 10 nucleotides matching TRBD1. V gave up 5 bases and J gave up 2 bases; unmatched junction bases: 5. From germline, CDR1 is SGHTA and CDR2 FQGNSA. The CDR3 contains 15 residues. The CDR3 region has the DNA TGTGCCAGCAGCCGACTGGGACAGGGGCAAGAGACCCAGTACTTC. Protein: CASSRLGQGQETQYF. The variable domain in full, with the rest retrieved from reference TRBV7-2 and TRBJ2-5, is GAGVSQSPSNKVTEKGKDVELRCDPISGHTALYWYRQSLGQGLEFLIYFQGNSAPDKSGLPSDRFSAERTGGSVSTLTIQRTQQEDSAVYLCASSRLGQGQETQYFGPGTRLLVL.

The CDR3 DNA reads TGCAGCGCCCGGGACACCCTGAACACTGAAGCTTTCTTT. This sequence encodes CSARDTLNTEAFF. The V call is TRBV29-1, the J call TRBJ1-1; D possibly corresponds to TRBD1 (6 bases). The CDR3 contains 13 residues. Germline lookup yields CDR1 SQVTM and CDR2 ANQGSEA. Trimming removed 7 bases from V and 0 bases from J, with 12 bases in between.

Only one count was recorded for this clonotype. The J gene is TRBJ2-1, the V gene TRBV3-1, with 9 bases matching TRBD1. V shed 2 bases, J shed 5 bases, and the junction held 4 bases outside the gene matches. This CDR3 has 15 amino acids. Germline loops: CDR1 LGHDT, CDR2 YNNKEL (reference sequence). The CDR3 nucleotides are TGTGCCAGCAGCCAACCGGGACAGGGCCACAATGAGCAGTTCTTC. This sequence encodes CASSQPGQGHNEQFF.

This clonotype appeared a single time. The V call is TRBV27, the J call TRBJ1-2; 8 positions match TRBD1. This CDR3 has 15 residues. Germline assignment: CDR1 MNHEY and CDR2 SMNVEV (reference sequence). The V and J ends lost 9 bases and 0 bases, in that order; junction bases with no gene match: 9. CDR3 DNA sequence: TGTGCCAGTCTCCCCAGGGGGCCCTCTAACTATGGCTACACCTTC. Amino acids: CASLPRGPSNYGYTF.

The chain joins TRBV6-2 or TRBV6-3 to TRBJ1-5; D is unclear. This CDR3 contains 14 residues. With 7 bases removed from V and 3 bases from J, the gap between germline ends came to 13 bases. Germline loops: CDR1 MNHEY, CDR2 SVGEGT. This chain's CDR3 is CASTDPYDNQPQHF. CDR3 sequence (DNA): TGTGCCAGCACGGACCCCTATGACAATCAGCCCCAGCATTTT.